This TCR beta chain was profiled in a study of blood T cell repertoires in COVID-19. The method was immunoSEQ multiplex PCR; TCRdb's version includes in-frame clones alone and lacks a portion of them. The table records 360,000 or so clones, under 90% of them present only once. There are 14 residues in the CDR3. Between the trimmed V and J ends, which lost 4 bases and 3 bases, there was a span of 8 bases. The germline V gene encodes CDR1 KGHDR and CDR2 SFDVKD. The clonotype was recovered from a woman between 25 and 40 years old who had recovered from COVID-19. The sequenced sample consisted of PBMCs or T cells enriched from blood (not recorded which). The chain links TRBV24-1 to TRBJ2-2; D is unclear. The CDR3 DNA reads as TGTGCCACCAGTGAAAGAGGATACACCGGGGAGCTGTTTTTT. Protein: CATSERGYTGELFF.